A single sample gave rise to the 22 T cell receptor beta chains below, sequenced in a study of shared clonotypes between healthy human individuals. Sequencing was performed with immunoSEQ multiplex PCR; in TCRdb, only in-frame clones are kept and a portion is missing. The profile shows some 2.4 million clones, approximately 93% of them singletons. The specimen was naive CD4+ T cells from PBMCs. Subset of the sample: CD45RA+ positively selected. These receptors were collected from a man in his late teens or twenties in good health. Some clones in this sample may be carry-over from other donors' samples.

The gene calls are TRBV27 and TRBJ1-4; perhaps TRBD1 as D (5 bases). The CDR3 has 16 amino acids. V was clipped by 7 bases and J by 7 bases, with 22 bases between them. CDR1 and CDR2 from the germline V gene are MNHEY and SMNVEV (reference sequence). The CDR3 spells CASKLRLQGVGEKLFF. For the CDR3, the DNA is TGTGCCAGCAAGCTAAGACTCCAGGGAGTGGGTGAAAAACTGTTTTTT.

The chain is built from TRBV30 and TRBJ2-7; D remains ambiguous. This CDR3 has 11 amino acids. Germline loops: CDR1 GTSNPN, CDR2 SVGIG (reference sequence). V was pared by 0 bases and J by 6 bases, with 6 bases between. The DNA of the CDR3 is TGTGCCTGGAGTGTTGTTACCGAGCAGTACTTC. Residues: CAWSVVTEQYF.

The rearrangement uses TRBV5-1 and TRBJ2-1, with 9 positions matching TRBD2. CDR1 and CDR2 from the germline V gene are SGHRS and YFSETQ. After removal of 5 bases from V and 3 bases from J, the junction contained 9 bases not matched to a gene. The CDR3 has 16 residues. The CDR3 sequence is CASRDAAGGNYNEQFF. DNA for the CDR3: TGCGCCAGCAGGGATGCAGCGGGAGGAAACTACAATGAGCAGTTCTTC.

The CDR3 protein is CAISESSGWSVTQYF. CDR3 coding DNA: TGTGCCATCAGTGAGTCGTCAGGGTGGTCGGTGACCCAGTACTTC. The chain recombines TRBV10-3 with TRBJ2-5; D perhaps matches TRBD1 (5 bases). CDR3 length: 15 residues. The germline CDR1 and CDR2 sequences are ENHRY and SYGVKD. Trimming removed 0 bases at V and 7 bases at J, with 15 bases between.

CDR3 nucleotides: TGTGCCAGCAGCACTCCGGGACCGCCCCGCGAGCAGTACTTC. It is translated as CASSTPGPPREQYF. The rearrangement joins TRBV7-9 to TRBJ2-7, with D perhaps being TRBD1 or TRBD2 (5 bases each). V shed 5 bases and J shed 6 bases, with 17 bases lying between them. Germline V lookup: CDR1 SEHNR, CDR2 FQNEAQ (reference sequence). The CDR3 covers 14 residues.

V gene TRBV11-2 combines with J gene TRBJ1-2, with D unresolved. V was shortened by 5 bases and J by 5 bases, with 18 bases between the two germline ends. The V gene's germline CDR1 is SGHAT and CDR2 FQNNGV. The length of the CDR3 is 15 residues. Here the CDR3 reads CASSPRLRAYYGYTF. CDR3 nucleotides: TGTGCCAGCAGCCCTAGATTGCGGGCTTATTATGGCTACACCTTC. Full variable domain (rest looked up from reference TRBV11-2 and TRBJ1-2): EAGVAQSPRYKIIEKRQSVAFWCNPISGHATLYWYQQILGQGPKLLIQFQNNGVVDDSQLPKDRFSAERLKGVDSTLKIQPAKLEDSAVYLCASSPRLRAYYGYTFGSGTRLTVV.

This clone appeared a single time. The chain uses TRBV5-5 and TRBJ2-7, with 9 bases aligning to TRBD2. V lost 5 bases to trimming and J lost 0 bases; unmatched junction nucleotides: 6. Per the germline V gene, CDR1 is SGHKS and CDR2 is YYEKEE (reference sequence). This CDR3 is 15 amino acids long. CDR3 residues: CASSSSGTYSYEQYF. The DNA for the CDR3 is TGTGCCAGCAGTTCTAGCGGGACATACTCCTACGAGCAGTACTTC.

This clone occurred once. The chain joins TRBV18 to TRBJ2-7; TRBD2 aligns across 12 bases. With V trimmed by 5 bases and J by 2 bases, 7 bases remained unmatched. CDR1 KGHSH and CDR2 LQKENI come from the germline V gene. The CDR3 length is 16 residues. CDR3: CASSSTSGSSPYEQYF. The CDR3 coding sequence is TGTGCCAGCTCATCGACTAGCGGGAGTTCCCCCTACGAGCAGTACTTC. Variable domain in full (rest from reference TRBV18 and TRBJ2-7): NAGVMQNPRHLVRRRGQEARLRCSPMKGHSHVYWYRQLPEEGLKFMVYLQKENIIDESGMPKERFSAEFPKEGPSILRIQQVVRGDSAAYFCASSSTSGSSPYEQYFGPGTRLTVT.

V and J are TRBV7-3 and TRBJ2-7; 9 bases fit TRBD1. V lost 5 bases to trimming and J lost 0 bases; unmatched junction nucleotides: 2. The CDR3 totals 14 residues. Germline V gene lookup returns CDR1 SGHTA and CDR2 FQGTGA. CDR3 nucleotides: TGTGCCAGCAGCCCACAGGGGGCCTCCTACGAGCAGTACTTC. Encoded protein: CASSPQGASYEQYF.

The rearrangement links TRBV29-1 to TRBJ1-5; D may be TRBD1 (5 bases). The CDR3 has 14 residues. V was trimmed by 4 bases and J by 7 bases, leaving 17 bases between them. Germline V gene lookup returns CDR1 SQVTM and CDR2 ANQGSEA. CDR3 coding DNA: TGCAGCGTTGTGTCAGGGCTAGGAGAGCAGCCCCAGCATTTT. Its protein product is CSVVSGLGEQPQHF.

The chain has TRBV4-3 and TRBJ2-3; 7 bases map to TRBD1. The CDR3 runs to 15 residues. Germline V gene lookup returns CDR1 LGHNA and CDR2 YSLEER. The ends lost 4 bases at V and 4 bases at J; junction bases unmatched: 8. For the CDR3, the DNA is TGCGCCAGCAGCCCCAGGACAGGTCGGGCAGATACGCAGTATTTT. It encodes CASSPRTGRADTQYF.

The CDR3, as DNA: TGCGCCAGCAGCCAGGAGGCCCCGGCTAATGAAAAACTGTTTTTT. This gives the protein CASSQEAPANEKLFF. This sequence joins TRBV4-3 and TRBJ1-4; D remains unclear. The V gene lost 3 bases and the J gene lost 3 bases, with 11 bases spanning the gap. The CDR3 consists of 15 residues. Germline-derived CDR1 and CDR2 are LGHNA and YSLEER.

The V gene is TRBV28, the J gene TRBJ2-2, with 9 bases fitting TRBD1. The CDR3 sequence is 17 residues long. CDR1 is MDHEN, CDR2 SYDVKM, per germline. V lost 3 bases and J lost 6; bases outside the gene matches: 11. The CDR3 loop reads CASSLGGQGHKAGELFF. CDR3 DNA sequence: TGTGCCAGCAGTTTGGGGGGACAGGGCCATAAGGCCGGGGAGCTGTTTTTT.

V and J are TRBV5-1 and TRBJ1-1; D may be TRBD1 (5 bases). There are 17 residues in the CDR3. CDR1 and CDR2 (germline): SGHRS, YFSETQ. V was pared by 3 bases and J by 4 bases, with 22 bases between. This CDR3 reads CASSSPWGTPATTEAFF. The DNA of the CDR3 is TGCGCCAGCAGCTCCCCTTGGGGGACCCCTGCGACCACTGAAGCTTTCTTT. Full variable domain (rest looked up from reference TRBV5-1 and TRBJ1-1): KAGVTQTPRYLIKTRGQQVTLSCSPISGHRSVSWYQQTPGQGLQFLFEYFSETQRNKGNFPGRFSGRQFSNSRSEMNVSTLELGDSALYLCASSSPWGTPATTEAFFGQGTRLTVV.

This chain joins TRBV6-1 and TRBJ1-3, with 8 bases matching TRBD1. Germline assignment: CDR1 MNHNS and CDR2 SASEGT. Trimming cost V 10 bases and J 8 bases; bases outside gene matches: 13. This CDR3 region has 14 residues. The CDR3 region is CANREDRERDTIYF. As DNA, the CDR3 is TGTGCCAACAGAGAGGACAGGGAAAGGGACACCATATATTTT.

The chain couples TRBV20-1 to TRBJ2-7; no clear D. CDR3 length equals 10 residues. Trimming removed 3 bases at V and 7 bases at J, with 7 bases between. CDR1 DFQATT and CDR2 SNEGSKA come from the germline V gene (reference sequence). The CDR3 nucleotides are TGCAGTGCTAGCAAGGTGGAGCAGTACTTC. Translated, it gives CSASKVEQYF.

This rearrangement joins TRBV29-1 to TRBJ2-5; D possibly corresponds to TRBD2 (5 bases). V lost 6 bases to trimming and J lost 5 bases, with 10 bases between them. Germline CDR1 is SQVTM and CDR2 is ANQGSEA. The CDR3 contains 11 residues. CDR3 residues: CSVQTGETQYF. The CDR3 bases are TGCAGCGTGCAGACGGGGGAGACCCAGTACTTC.

The rearrangement joins TRBV28 to TRBJ1-4, with D unresolved. The length of the CDR3 is 16 residues. Germline V gene data show CDR1 as MDHEN and CDR2 as SYDVKM. V lost 2 bases, J lost 0 bases, and 10 bases lay in between. The CDR3 DNA sequence: TGTGCCAGCAGTTTAGCCCGAGGAGCAACTAATGAAAAACTGTTTTTT. Translation: CASSLARGATNEKLFF.

The chain employs TRBV28 and TRBJ1-2; D is perhaps TRBD1 (6 bases). CDR1 and CDR2 (germline): MDHEN, SYDVKM. The CDR3 runs to 15 residues. V was trimmed by 6 bases and J by 7 bases, leaving 21 bases between them. CDR3 in amino acids: CASSRLRGGRLGYTF. DNA of the CDR3: TGTGCCAGCAGCCGCTTACGGGGGGGGCGGCTTGGCTACACCTTC.

This clone was recorded only once. Different DNA sequences within this sample yield the same CDR3. The chain links TRBV18 to TRBJ1-1; D gene ambiguous. V was trimmed by 3 bases and J by 2 bases, leaving 7 bases between them. The CDR3 is made up of 13 amino acids. Germline CDR1 and CDR2: KGHSH and LQKENI. The CDR3 protein is CASSPDSNTEAFF. CDR3 sequence (DNA): TGTGCCAGCTCACCGGATTCAAACACTGAAGCTTTCTTT.

The chain carries TRBV7-8 and TRBJ1-1, with D maybe TRBD1 (6 bases). CDR3 length: 17 amino acids. The germline gives CDR1 SGHVS, CDR2 FQNEAQ. Trimming removed 11 bases at V and 0 bases at J, with 25 bases between. The CDR3 sequence is CAVEEGGVWKLNTEAFF. CDR3 bases: TGTGCCGTAGAGGAGGGGGGGGTATGGAAACTGAACACTGAAGCTTTCTTT.

The V call is TRBV7-9, the J call TRBJ2-7; no clear D gene. Between the trimmed V and J ends, which lost 3 bases and 1 base, there was a span of 10 bases. The CDR3 covers 14 residues. Germline V gene lookup returns CDR1 SEHNR and CDR2 FQNEAQ (reference sequence). CDR3 sequence (DNA): TGTGCCAGCAGCTTTAATGGCAGATCCTACGAGCAGTACTTC. Translation: CASSFNGRSYEQYF.